The subject of this entry is one TCR beta chain. Its specificity is unknown. TCRdb analysed the multiplex PCR reads with MiXCR anew, one entry per CDR3 protein. The sample lists some 130,000 distinct CDR3 sequences, nearly 20% seen once, with roughly 3.5% in the top ten. The CDR3 is 15 amino acids. Germline loops: CDR1 SGHNT, CDR2 YYREEE (reference sequence). V dropped 2 bases and J dropped 8 bases, with 19 bases sitting between them. Breast cancer patients provided tissue from their axillary draining lymph nodes. The data were obtained in a study of breast tumors, draining lymph nodes, adjacent tissues. Overall study findings and caveats: Tumor T cell lymph node origin was a supported hypothesis, not proven.

The sequencing sample was made of axillary lymph node tissue. The chain employs TRBV5-4 and TRBJ1-2, with a tentative D call TRBD1 (6 bases). The sequence came from a female donor with breast cancer. Some clones in this sample may be carry-over from other donors' samples. The CDR3 region has the DNA TGTGCCAGCAGCTTACTCAACAGGGAAGATAAGGGCTACACCTTC. Translation: CASSLLNREDKGYTF.